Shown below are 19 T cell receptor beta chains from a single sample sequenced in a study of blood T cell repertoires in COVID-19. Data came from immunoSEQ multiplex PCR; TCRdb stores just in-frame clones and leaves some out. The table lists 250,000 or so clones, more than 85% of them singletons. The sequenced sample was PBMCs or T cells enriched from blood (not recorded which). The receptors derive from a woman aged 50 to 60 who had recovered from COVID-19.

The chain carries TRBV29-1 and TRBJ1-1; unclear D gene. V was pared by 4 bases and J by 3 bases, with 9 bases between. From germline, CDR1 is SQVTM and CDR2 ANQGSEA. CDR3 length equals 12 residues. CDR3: CSVVEQDTEAFF. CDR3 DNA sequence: TGCAGCGTTGTCGAGCAAGACACTGAAGCTTTCTTT.

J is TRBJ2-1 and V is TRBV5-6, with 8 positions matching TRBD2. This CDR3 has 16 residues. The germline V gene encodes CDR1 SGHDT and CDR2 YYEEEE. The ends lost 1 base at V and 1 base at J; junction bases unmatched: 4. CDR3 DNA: TGTGCCAGCAGCTTGAGGAGACTAGCGTCCTACAATGAGCAGTTCTTC. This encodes CASSLRRLASYNEQFF.

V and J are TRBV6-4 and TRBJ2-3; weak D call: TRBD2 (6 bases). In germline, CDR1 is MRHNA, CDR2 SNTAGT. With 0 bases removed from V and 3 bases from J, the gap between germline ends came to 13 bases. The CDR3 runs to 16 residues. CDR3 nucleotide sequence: TGTGCCAGCAGTGACTCTACCTCCCGGGGGACAGATACGCAGTATTTT. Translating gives CASSDSTSRGTDTQYF.

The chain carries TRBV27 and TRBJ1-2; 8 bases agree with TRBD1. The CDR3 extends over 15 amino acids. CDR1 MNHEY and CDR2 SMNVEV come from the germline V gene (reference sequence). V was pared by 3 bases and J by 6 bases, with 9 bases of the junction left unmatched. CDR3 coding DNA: TGTGCCAGCAGTTTGACGACAGGGGCAGTTCATGGCTACACCTTC. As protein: CASSLTTGAVHGYTF.

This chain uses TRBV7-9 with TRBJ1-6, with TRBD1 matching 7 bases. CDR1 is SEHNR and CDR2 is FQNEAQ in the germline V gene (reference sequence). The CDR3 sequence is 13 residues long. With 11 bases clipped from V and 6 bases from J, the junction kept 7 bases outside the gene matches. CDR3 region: CASVRGSNSPLHF. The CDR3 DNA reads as TGTGCCTCCGTCAGGGGGTCTAATTCACCCCTCCACTTT.

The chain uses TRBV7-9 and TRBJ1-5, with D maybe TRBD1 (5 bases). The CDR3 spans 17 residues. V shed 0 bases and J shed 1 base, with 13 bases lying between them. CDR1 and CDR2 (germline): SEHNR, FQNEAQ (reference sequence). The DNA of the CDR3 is TGTGCCAGCAGCTTAGCGGACTATCGGGGCAGCAATCAGCCCCAGCATTTT. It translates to CASSLADYRGSNQPQHF.

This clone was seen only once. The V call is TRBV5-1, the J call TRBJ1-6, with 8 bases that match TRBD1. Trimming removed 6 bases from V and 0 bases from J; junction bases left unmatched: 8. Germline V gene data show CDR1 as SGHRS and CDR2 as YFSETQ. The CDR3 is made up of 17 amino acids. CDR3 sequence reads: CASTVGDRSSYNSPLHF. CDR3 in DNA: TGCGCCAGCACCGTGGGGGACAGGAGCTCCTATAATTCACCCCTCCACTTT.

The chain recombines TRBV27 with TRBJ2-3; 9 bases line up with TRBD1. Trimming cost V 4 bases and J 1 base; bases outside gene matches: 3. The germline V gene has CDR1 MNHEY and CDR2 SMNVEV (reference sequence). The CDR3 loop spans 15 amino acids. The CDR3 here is CASSYRDRGTDTQYF. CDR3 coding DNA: TGTGCCAGCAGTTACCGGGACAGGGGCACAGATACGCAGTATTTT.

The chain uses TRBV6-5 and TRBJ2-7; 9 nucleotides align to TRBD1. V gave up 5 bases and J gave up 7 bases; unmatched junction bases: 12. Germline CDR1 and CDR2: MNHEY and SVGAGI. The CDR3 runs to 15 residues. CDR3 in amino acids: CASSPTGTGFYEQYF. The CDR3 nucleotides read TGTGCCAGCAGTCCGACCGGGACAGGGTTTTATGAGCAGTACTTC.

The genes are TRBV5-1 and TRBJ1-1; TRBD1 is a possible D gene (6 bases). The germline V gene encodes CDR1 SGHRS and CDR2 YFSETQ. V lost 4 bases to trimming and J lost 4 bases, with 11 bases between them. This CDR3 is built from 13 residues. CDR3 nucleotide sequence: TGCGCCAGCAGCAGACAGGCTATCACTGAAGCTTTCTTT. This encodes CASSRQAITEAFF.

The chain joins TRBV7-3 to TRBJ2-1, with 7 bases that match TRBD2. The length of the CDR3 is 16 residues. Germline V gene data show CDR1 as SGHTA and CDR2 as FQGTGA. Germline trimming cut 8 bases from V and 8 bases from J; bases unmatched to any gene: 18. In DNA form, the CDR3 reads TGTGCCAGCGCCAGCCTAGCGGCTAATCTCAACCATGAGCAGTTCTTC. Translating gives CASASLAANLNHEQFF. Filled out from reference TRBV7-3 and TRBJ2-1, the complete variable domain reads GAGVSQTPSNKVTEKGKYVELRCDPISGHTALYWYRQSLGQGPEFLIYFQGTGAADDSGLPNDRFFAVRPEGSVSTLKIQRTERGDSAVYLCASASLAANLNHEQFFGPGTRLTVL.

CDR3 loop: CASSLSGQGSGYTF. The CDR3 DNA sequence: TGTGCCAGCAGCTTATCGGGACAGGGTAGCGGCTACACCTTC. The rearrangement links TRBV7-8 to TRBJ1-2, with TRBD1 identical over 9 bases. CDR3 length: 14 residues. CDR1 and CDR2 from the germline V gene are SGHVS and FQNEAQ. V lost 2 bases, J lost 8 bases, and 6 bases stayed unmatched.

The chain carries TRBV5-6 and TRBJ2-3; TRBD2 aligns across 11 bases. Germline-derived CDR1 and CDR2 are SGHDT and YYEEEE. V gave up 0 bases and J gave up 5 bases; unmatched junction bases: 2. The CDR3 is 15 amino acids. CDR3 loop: CASSLGLAGGDTQYF. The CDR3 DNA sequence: TGTGCCAGCAGCTTGGGGCTAGCGGGAGGAGATACGCAGTATTTT.

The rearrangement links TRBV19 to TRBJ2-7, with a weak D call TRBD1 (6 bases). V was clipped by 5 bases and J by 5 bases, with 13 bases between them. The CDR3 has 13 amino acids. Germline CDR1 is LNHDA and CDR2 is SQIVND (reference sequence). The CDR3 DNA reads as TGTGCCAGTAGTGTGGACAGAAGTAACGAGCAGTACTTC. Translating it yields CASSVDRSNEQYF.

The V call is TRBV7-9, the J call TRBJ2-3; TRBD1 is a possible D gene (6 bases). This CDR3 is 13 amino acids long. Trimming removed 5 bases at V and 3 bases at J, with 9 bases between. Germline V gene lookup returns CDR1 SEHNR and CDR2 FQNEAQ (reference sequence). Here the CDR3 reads CASSIGQTDTQYF. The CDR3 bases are TGTGCCAGCAGCATTGGACAGACAGATACGCAGTATTTT. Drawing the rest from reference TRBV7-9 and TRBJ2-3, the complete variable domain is DTGVSQNPRHKITKRGQNVTFRCDPISEHNRLYWYRQTLGQGPEFLTYFQNEAQLEKSRLLSDRFSAERPKGSFSTLEIQRTEQGDSAMYLCASSIGQTDTQYFGPGTRLTVL.

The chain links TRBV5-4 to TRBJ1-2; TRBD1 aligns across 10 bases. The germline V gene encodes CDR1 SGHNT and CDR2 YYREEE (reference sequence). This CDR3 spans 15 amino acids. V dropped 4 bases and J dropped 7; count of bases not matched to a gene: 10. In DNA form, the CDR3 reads TGTGCCAGCAGCCTGGTGGGGACAGGGGAGAGTGGCTACACCTTC. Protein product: CASSLVGTGESGYTF.

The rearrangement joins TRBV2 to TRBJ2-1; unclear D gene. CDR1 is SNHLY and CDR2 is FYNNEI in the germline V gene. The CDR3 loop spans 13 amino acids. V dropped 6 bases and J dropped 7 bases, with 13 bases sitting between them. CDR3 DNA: TGTGCCAGCAGCGCCTTAGACGGGAATGAGCAGTTCTTC. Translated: CASSALDGNEQFF.

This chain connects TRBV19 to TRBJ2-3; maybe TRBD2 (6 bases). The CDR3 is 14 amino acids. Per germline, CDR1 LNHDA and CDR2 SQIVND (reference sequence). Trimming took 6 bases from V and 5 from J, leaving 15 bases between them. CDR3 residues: CASRSGRAGDTQYF. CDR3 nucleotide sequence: TGTGCCAGTAGATCGGGGAGAGCGGGAGATACGCAGTATTTT.

The CDR3 sequence is CASNGRGNYGYTF. The CDR3, as DNA: TGTGCCAGTAACGGTAGGGGCAACTATGGCTACACCTTC. V usage is TRBV3-1 (or the pseudogene TRBV3-2) and J usage is TRBJ1-2; D may be TRBD1 (5 bases). In germline, CDR1 is LGHDT, CDR2 YNNKEL (reference sequence). This CDR3 contains 13 residues. Trimming removed 9 bases from V and 2 bases from J, with 13 bases in between.